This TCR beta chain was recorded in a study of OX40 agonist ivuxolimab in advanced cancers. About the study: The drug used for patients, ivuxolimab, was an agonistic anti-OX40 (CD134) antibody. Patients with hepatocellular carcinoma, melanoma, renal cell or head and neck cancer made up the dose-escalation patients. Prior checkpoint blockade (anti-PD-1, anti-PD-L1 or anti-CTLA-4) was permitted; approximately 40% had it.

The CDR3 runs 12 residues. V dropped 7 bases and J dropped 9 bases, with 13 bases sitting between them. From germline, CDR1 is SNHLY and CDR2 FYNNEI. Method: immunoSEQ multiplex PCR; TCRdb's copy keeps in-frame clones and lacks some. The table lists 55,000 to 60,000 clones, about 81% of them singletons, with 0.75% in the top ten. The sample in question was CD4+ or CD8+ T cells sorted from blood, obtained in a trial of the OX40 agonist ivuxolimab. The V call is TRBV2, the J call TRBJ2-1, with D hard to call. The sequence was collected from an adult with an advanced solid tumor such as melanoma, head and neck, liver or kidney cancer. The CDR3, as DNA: TGTGCCAGCACCCTTACGTTGGGTGAGCAGTTCTTC. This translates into CASTLTLGEQFF.